This paragraph covers one TCR beta chain sequence. This sample was included in a study of control samples from healthy donors and cancer patients. TCRdb's table, derived via immunoSEQ multiplex PCR, lists solely in-frame clones and lacks some. Of over 110,000 clones in the sample, roughly 89% were seen once. Germline V gene lookup returns CDR1 MDHEN and CDR2 SYDVKM. The V gene end was trimmed by 4 bases and the J gene end by 8 bases; junction bases not matched to a gene: 7. This CDR3 is built from 13 residues. Sequenced material: blood. The chain carries TRBV28 and TRBJ1-2; 7 nucleotides align to TRBD1. The TCR originated in a man between 25 and 39 years old in good health. DNA of the CDR3: TGTGCCAGCAGTTCCCCGGGACAGATGGGCTACACCTTC. It encodes CASSSPGQMGYTF.